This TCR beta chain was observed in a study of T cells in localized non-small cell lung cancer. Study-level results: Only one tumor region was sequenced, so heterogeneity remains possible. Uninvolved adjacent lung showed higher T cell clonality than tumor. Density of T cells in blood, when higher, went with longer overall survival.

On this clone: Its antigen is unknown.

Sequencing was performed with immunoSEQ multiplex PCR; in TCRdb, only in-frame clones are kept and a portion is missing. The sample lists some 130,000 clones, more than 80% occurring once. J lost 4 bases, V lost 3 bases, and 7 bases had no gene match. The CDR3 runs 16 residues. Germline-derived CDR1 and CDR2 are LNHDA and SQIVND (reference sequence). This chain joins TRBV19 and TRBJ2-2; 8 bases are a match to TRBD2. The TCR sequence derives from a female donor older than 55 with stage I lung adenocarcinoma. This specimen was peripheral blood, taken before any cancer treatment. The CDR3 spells CASSMGLAGSTGELFF. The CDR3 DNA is TGTGCCAGTAGTATGGGGCTAGCGGGTAGCACCGGGGAGCTGTTTTTT.